The source of this TCR beta chain is a study of T cell repertoires in cytomegalovirus infection. J gave up 3 bases and V 2 bases, and 3 bases lay outside the gene matches. CDR1 and CDR2 (germline): MNHNY, SVGAGI (reference sequence). There are 14 residues in the CDR3. TCRdb fed the reads into MiXCR, producing one record per CDR3 protein. This sample has about 740,000 distinct CDR3 sequences, with approximately 40% found just once. This clonotype appeared a few times. Sequences were obtained from PBMCs. The TCR comes from a human donor in good health (CMV status not recorded). Some clones in this sample may be carry-over from other donors' samples. V is TRBV6-6 and J is TRBJ1-1, with TRBD1 identical over 7 bases. The CDR3 protein is CASSYRGQDTEAFF. As DNA, the CDR3 is TGTGCCAGCAGTTACAGGGGGCAGGACACTGAAGCTTTCTTT.